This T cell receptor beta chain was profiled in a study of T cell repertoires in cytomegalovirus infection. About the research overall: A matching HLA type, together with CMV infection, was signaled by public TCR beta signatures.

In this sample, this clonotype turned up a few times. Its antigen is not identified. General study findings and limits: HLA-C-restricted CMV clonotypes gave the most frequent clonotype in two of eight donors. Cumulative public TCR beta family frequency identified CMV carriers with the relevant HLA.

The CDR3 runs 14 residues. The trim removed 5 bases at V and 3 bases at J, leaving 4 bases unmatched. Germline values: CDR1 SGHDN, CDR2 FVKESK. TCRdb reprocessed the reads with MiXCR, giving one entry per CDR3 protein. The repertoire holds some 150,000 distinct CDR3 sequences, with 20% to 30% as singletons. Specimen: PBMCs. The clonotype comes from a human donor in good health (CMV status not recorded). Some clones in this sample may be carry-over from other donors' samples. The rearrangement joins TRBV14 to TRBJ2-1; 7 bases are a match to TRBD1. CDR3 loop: CASSVGTDYNEQFF. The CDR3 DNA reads TGTGCCAGCAGCGTCGGGACAGACTACAATGAGCAGTTCTTC. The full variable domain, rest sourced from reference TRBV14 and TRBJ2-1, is EAGVTQFPSHSVIEKGQTVTLRCDPISGHDNLYWYRRVMGKEIKFLLHFVKESKQDESGMPNNRFLAERTGGTYSTLKVQPAELEDSGVYFCASSVGTDYNEQFFGPGTRLTVL.